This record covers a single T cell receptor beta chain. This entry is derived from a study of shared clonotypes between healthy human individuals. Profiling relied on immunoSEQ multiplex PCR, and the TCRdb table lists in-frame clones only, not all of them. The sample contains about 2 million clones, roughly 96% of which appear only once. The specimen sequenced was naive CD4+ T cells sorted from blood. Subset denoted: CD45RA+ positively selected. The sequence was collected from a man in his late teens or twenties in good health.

CDR3 coding DNA: TGCGCCAGCAGCTTGGGATGGTCCCTTGATCCCCTCCACTTT. Amino acids: CASSLGWSLDPLHF. This rearrangement joins TRBV5-1 to TRBJ1-6; D is undetermined. Deletions cut 0 bases from V and 13 bases from J, with 14 bases between. Looked up from germline, CDR1 is SGHRS and CDR2 is YFSETQ. This CDR3 contains 14 residues.